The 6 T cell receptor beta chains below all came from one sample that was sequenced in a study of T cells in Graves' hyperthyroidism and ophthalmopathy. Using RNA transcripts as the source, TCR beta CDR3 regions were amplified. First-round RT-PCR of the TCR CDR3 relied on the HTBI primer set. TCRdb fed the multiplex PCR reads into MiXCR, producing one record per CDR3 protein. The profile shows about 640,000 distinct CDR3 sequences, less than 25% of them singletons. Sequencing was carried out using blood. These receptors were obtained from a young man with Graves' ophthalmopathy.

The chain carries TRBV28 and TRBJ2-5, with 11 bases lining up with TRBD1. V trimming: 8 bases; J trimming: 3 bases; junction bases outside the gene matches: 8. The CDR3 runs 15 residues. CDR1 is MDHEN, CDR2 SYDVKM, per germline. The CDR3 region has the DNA TGTGCCAGCTCAAGTTCGGGACAGGGGGAAGAGACCCAGTACTTC. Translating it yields CASSSSGQGEETQYF.

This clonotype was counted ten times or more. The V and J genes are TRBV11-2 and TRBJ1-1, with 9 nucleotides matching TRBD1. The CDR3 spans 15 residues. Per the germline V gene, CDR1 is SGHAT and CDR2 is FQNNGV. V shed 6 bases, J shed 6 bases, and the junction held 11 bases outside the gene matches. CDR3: CASRYHTGGKPEAFF. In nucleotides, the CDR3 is TGTGCCAGCAGATATCACACAGGGGGCAAGCCTGAAGCTTTCTTT.

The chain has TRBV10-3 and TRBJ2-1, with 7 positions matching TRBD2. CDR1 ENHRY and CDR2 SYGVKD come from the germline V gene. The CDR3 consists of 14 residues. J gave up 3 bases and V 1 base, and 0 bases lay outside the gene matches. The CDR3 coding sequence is TGTGCCATCAGTGAGTTAGCGGGCTACAATGAGCAGTTCTTC. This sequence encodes CAISELAGYNEQFF.

Here the CDR3 DNA reads TGTGCCAGCAGTTACATCCGGACTAGCGGGGTCAATGAGCAGTTCTTC. It yields the protein CASSYIRTSGVNEQFF. The V gene is TRBV6-5, the J gene TRBJ2-1; TRBD2 matches at 12 bases. Unmatched junction bases numbered 5, after V lost 2 bases and J lost 6 bases. CDR1 MNHEY and CDR2 SVGAGI come from the germline V gene. The CDR3 sequence is 16 residues long.

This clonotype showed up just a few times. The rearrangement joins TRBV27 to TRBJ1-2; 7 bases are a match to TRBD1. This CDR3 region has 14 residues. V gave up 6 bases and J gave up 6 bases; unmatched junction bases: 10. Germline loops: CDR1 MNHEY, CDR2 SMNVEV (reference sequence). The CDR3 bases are TGTGCCAGCAGCCCTACAGGGGCTTTTAATGGCTACACCTTC. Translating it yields CASSPTGAFNGYTF.

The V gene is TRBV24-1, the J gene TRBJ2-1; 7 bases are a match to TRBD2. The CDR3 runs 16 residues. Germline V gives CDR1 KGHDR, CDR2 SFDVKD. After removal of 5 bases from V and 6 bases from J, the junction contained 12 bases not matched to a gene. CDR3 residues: CATSALGAGAGNEQFF. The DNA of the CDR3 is TGTGCCACCAGTGCACTCGGGGCGGGAGCGGGCAATGAGCAGTTCTTC.